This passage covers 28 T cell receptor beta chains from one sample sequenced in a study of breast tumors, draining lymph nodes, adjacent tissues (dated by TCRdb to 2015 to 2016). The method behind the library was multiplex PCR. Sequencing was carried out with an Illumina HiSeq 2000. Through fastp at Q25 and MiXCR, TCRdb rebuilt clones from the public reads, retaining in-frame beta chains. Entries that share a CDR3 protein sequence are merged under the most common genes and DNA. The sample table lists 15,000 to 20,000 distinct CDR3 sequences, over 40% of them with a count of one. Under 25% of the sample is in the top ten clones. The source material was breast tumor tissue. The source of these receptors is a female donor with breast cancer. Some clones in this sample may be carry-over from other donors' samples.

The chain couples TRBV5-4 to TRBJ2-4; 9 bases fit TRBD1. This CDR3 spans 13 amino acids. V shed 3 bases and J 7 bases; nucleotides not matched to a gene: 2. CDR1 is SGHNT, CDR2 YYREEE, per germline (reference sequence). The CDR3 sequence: CASSWDRDNIQYF. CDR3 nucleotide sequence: TGTGCCAGCAGCTGGGACAGGGACAACATTCAGTACTTC.

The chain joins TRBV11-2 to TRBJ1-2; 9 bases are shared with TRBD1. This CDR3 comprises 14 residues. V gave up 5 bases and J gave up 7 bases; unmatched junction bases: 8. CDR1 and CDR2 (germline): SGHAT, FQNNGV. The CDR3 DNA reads TGTGCCAGCAGCGCAGGGACAGGGTCCTTTGGCTACACCTTC. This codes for CASSAGTGSFGYTF.

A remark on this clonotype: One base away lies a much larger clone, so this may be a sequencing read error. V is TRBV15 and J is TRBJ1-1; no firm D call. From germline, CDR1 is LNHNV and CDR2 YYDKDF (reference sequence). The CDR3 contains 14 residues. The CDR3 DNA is TGTGCCACCAGCGGAGAAAGAAGGTCACCTGAAGCTTTCTTT. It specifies CATSGERRSPEAFF.

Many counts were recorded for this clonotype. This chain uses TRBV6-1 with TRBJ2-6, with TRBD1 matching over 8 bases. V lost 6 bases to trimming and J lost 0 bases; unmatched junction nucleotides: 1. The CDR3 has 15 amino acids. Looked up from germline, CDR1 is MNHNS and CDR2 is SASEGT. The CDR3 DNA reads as TGTGCCAGCAGACAGGGGGGCTCTGGGGCCAACGTCCTGACTTTC. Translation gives CASRQGGSGANVLTF.

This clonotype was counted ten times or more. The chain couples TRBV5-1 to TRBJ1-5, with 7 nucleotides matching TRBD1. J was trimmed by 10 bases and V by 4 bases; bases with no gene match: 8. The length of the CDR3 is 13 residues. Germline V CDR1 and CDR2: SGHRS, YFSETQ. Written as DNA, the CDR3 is TGCGCCAGCAGCCCCGGGACAGACCTCCCCCAGCATTTT. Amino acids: CASSPGTDLPQHF.

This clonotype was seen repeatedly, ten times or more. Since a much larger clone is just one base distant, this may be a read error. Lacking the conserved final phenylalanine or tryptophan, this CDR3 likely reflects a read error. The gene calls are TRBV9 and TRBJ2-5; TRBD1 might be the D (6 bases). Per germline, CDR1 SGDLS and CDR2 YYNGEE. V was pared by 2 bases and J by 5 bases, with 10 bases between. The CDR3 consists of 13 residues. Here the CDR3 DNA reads TGTGCCAGCAGCGTTCAGGGGTGGGAGACCCAGTACTCC. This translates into CASSVQGWETQYS.

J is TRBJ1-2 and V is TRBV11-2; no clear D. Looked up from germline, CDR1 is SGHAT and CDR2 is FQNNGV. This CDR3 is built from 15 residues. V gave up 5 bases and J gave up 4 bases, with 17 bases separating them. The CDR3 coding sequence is TGTGCCAGCAGCCTCTCAGGCAGCTCTTCCTATGGCTACACCTTC. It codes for CASSLSGSSSYGYTF.

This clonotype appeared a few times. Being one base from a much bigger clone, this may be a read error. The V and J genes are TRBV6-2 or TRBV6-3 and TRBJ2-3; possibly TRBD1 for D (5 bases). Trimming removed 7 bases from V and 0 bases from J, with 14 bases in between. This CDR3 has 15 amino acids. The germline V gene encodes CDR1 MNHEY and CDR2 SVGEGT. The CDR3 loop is CASTHRKASTDTQYF. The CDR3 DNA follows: TGTGCCAGCACCCACAGGAAAGCTAGCACAGATACGCAGTATTTT.

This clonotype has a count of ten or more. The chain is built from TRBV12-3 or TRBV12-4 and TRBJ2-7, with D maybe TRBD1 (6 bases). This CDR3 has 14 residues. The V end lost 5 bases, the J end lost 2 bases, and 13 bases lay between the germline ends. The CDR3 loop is CASSNHRAAYEQYF. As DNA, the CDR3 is TGTGCCAGCAGTAACCACAGGGCGGCCTACGAGCAGTACTTC.

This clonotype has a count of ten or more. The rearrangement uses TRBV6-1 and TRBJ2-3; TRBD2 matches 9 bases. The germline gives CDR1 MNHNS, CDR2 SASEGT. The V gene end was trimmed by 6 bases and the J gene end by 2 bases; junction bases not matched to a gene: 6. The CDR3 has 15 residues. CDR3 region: CASRMASGTTDTQYF. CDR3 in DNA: TGTGCCAGCAGAATGGCTAGCGGGACCACAGATACGCAGTATTTT.

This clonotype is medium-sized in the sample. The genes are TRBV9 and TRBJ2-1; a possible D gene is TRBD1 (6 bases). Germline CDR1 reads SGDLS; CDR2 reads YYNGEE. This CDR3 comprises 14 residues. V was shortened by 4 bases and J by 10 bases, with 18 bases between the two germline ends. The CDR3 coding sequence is TGTGCCAGCAGCTCCCAAGTGGGGGCAATCGAGCAGTTCTTC. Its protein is CASSSQVGAIEQFF. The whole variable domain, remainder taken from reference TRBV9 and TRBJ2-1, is DSGVTQTPKHLITATGQRVTLRCSPRSGDLSVYWYQQSLDQGLQFLIQYYNGEERAKGNILERFSAQQFPDLHSELNLSSLELGDSALYFCASSSQVGAIEQFFGPGTRLTVL.

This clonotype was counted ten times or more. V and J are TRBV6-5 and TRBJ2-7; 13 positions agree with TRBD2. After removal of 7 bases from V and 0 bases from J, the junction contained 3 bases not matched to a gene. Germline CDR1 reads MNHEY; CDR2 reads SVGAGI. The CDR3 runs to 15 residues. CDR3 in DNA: TGTGCCAGCAAGAGGACTAGCGGGAGCTCCTACGAGCAGTACTTC. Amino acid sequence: CASKRTSGSSYEQYF.

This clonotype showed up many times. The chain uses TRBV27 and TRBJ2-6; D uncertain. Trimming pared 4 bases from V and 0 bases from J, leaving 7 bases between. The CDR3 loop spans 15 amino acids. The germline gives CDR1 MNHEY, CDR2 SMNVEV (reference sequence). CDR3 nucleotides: TGTGCCAGCAGTTCCTGGATCTCTGGGGCCAACGTCCTGACTTTC. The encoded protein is CASSSWISGANVLTF.

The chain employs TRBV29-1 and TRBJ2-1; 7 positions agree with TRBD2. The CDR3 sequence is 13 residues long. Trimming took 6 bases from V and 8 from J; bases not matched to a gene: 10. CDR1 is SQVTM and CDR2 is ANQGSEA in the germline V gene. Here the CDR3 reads CSVVGLPSDEQFF. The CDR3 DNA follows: TGCAGCGTAGTGGGACTACCTAGCGATGAGCAGTTCTTC.

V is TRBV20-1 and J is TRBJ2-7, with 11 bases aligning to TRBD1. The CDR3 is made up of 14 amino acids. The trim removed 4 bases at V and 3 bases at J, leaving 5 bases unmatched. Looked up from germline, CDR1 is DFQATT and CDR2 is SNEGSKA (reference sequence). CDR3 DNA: TGCAGTGCTACCACCGGGACAGGGGGCTACGAGCAGTACTTC. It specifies CSATTGTGGYEQYF.

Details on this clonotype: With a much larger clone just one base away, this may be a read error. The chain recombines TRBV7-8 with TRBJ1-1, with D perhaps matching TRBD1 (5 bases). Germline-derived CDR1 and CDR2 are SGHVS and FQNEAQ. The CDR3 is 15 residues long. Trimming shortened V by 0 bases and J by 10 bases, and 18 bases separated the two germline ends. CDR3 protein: CASSLAGAGSARAFF. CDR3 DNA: TGTGCCAGCAGCTTAGCCGGGGCAGGGAGTGCGAGAGCTTTCTTT.

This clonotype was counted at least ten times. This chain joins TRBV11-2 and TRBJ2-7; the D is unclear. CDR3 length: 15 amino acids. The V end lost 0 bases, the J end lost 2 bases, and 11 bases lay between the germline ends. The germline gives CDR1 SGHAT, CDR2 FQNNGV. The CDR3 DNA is TGTGCCAGCAGCTTAGATCGAGGCAGTACCTACGAGCAGTACTTC. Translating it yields CASSLDRGSTYEQYF. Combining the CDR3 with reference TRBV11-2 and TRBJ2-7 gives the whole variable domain EAGVAQSPRYKIIEKRQSVAFWCNPISGHATLYWYQQILGQGPKLLIQFQNNGVVDDSQLPKDRFSAERLKGVDSTLKIQPAKLEDSAVYLCASSLDRGSTYEQYFGPGTRLTVT.

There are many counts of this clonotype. CDR3 DNA: TGCAGCGTTGAAGGGCGTCGGGGTTCTGGCAAAAACATTCAGTACTTC. This codes for CSVEGRRGSGKNIQYF. The chain joins TRBV29-1 to TRBJ2-4; tentative D call: TRBD2 (5 bases). This CDR3 is built from 16 residues. With 1 base removed from V and 3 bases from J, the gap between germline ends came to 16 bases. CDR1 SQVTM and CDR2 ANQGSEA come from the germline V gene.

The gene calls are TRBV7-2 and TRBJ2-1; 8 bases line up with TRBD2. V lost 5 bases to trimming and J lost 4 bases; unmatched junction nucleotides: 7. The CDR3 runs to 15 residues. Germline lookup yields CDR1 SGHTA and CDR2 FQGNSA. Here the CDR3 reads CASSGSGTRYNEQFF. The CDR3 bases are TGTGCCAGCAGCGGTAGCGGGACCAGATACAATGAGCAGTTCTTC.

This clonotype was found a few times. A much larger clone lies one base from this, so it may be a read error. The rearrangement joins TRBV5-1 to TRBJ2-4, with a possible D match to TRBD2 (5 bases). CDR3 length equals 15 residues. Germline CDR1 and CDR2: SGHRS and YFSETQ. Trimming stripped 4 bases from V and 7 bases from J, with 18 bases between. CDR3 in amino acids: CASSTTTRLHNIQYF. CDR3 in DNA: TGCGCCAGCAGCACCACAACTAGACTACACAACATTCAGTACTTC.

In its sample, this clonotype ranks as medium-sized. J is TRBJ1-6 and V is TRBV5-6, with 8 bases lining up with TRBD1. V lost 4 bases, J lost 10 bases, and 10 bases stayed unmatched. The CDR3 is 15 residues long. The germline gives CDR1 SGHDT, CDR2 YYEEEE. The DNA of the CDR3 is TGTGCCAGCAGCCAACGGACAGGGACAGGATCACCCCTCCACTTT. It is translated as CASSQRTGTGSPLHF.

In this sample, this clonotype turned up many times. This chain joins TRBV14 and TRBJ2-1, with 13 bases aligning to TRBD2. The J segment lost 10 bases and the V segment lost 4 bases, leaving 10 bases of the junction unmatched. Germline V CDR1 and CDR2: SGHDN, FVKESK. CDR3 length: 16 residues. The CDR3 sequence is CASSRGGTSGTREQFF. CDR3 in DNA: TGTGCCAGCAGCCGCGGAGGGACTAGCGGGACAAGGGAGCAGTTCTTC.

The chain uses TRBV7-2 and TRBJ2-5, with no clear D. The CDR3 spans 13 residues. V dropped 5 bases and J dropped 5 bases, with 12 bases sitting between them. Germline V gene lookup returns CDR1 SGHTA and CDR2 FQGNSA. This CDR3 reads CASSLGPGETQYF. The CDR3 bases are TGTGCCAGCAGCCTTGGTCCGGGTGAGACCCAGTACTTC.

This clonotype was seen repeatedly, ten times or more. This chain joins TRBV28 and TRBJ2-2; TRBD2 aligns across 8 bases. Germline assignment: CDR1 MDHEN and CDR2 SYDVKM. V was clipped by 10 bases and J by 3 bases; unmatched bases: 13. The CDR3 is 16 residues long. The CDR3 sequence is CATIESGREDTGELFF. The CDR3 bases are TGTGCCACCATTGAATCTGGGCGGGAGGACACCGGGGAGCTGTTTTTT.

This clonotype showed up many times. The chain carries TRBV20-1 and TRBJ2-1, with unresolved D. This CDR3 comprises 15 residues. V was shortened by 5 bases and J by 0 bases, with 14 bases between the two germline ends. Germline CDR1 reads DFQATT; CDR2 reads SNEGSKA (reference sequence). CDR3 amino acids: CSARDPSSSYNEQFF. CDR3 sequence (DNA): TGCAGTGCTCGCGACCCATCAAGCTCCTACAATGAGCAGTTCTTC.

The CDR3 here is CSASTGGLSYEQYF. CDR3 bases: TGCAGTGCCAGCACGGGGGGACTTTCTTACGAGCAGTACTTC. The V and J genes are TRBV20-1 and TRBJ2-7, with 7 positions matching TRBD2. Germline V CDR1 and CDR2: DFQATT, SNEGSKA (reference sequence). The V and J ends lost 6 bases and 4 bases, in that order; junction bases with no gene match: 12. This CDR3 is 14 amino acids long.

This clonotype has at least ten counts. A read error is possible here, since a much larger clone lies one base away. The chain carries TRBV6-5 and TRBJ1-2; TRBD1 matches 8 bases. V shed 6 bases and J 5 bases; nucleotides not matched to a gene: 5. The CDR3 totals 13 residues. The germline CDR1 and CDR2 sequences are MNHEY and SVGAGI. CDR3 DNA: TGTGCCAGCAGACATGGACAGGGTTATGGCTACACCTTC. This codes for CASRHGQGYGYTF.

The CDR3 DNA follows: TGCAGCGTGGGACTAGCGGTCCAAGAGACCCAGTACTTC. Encoded protein: CSVGLAVQETQYF. The chain carries TRBV29-1 and TRBJ2-5; 11 positions match TRBD2. Germline loops: CDR1 SQVTM, CDR2 ANQGSEA. The CDR3 sequence is 13 residues long. Unmatched junction bases numbered 1, after V lost 6 bases and J lost 1 base.